In terms of frequency, the clone carrying this TCR beta chain is medium-sized (0.01 to 0.1%). The antigen is undetermined. The missing CDR3 end, 3 residues past where the read stops, is filled in from the germline J gene. The germline V gene has CDR1 SGHRS and CDR2 YFSETQ. The CDR3 runs 19 residues. V lost 0 bases to trimming and J lost 3 bases, with 24 bases between them. The data were taken from a study of Tregs in tolerant kidney transplant recipients. Across the whole study: Related graft donors supplied nonmyeloablative bone marrow transplants, and mixed chimerism was transient. Study outcomes and limitations: Biological reproducibility was not directly addressed, but technical replication error appeared minimal.

The method was immunoSEQ multiplex PCR; TCRdb's version includes in-frame clones alone and lacks a portion of them. The sample features fewer than 2,000 clones, with about 20% in its top ten. After 6 days with irradiated graft donor PBMCs, CFSE-labeled recipient PBMCs were FACS-sorted. The specimen was CD4+ T cells from blood cultured with allogeneic cells, collected before the transplant. This TCR was recovered from a human patient who received a combined kidney and bone marrow transplant. The rearrangement joins TRBV5-1 to TRBJ1-2, with D hard to call. CDR3 bases read: TGCGCCAGCAGCTTGGCCGAGGGCCTCCATATGACACCAGACTATGGC. It specifies CASSLAEGLHMTPDYG. The whole CDR3 sequence reads CASSLAEGLHMTPDYGYTF.